This passage covers 14 T cell receptor beta chains from one sample sequenced in a study of response to subunit inactivated influenza vaccine. One entry per CDR3 protein results from TCRdb running MiXCR on the RT-PCR reads. Here the sample spans 600,000 to 700,000 distinct CDR3 sequences, 14% being singletons. The source material was PBMCs from blood, sampled about 14 days before vaccination. These receptors were collected from a man in his fifties who received an inactivated influenza vaccine.

There are a few counts of this clonotype. The rearrangement links TRBV7-9 to TRBJ1-1; 7 nucleotides match TRBD1. Per germline, CDR1 SEHNR and CDR2 FQNEAQ (reference sequence). CDR3 length: 14 amino acids. With 4 bases clipped from V and 6 bases from J, the junction kept 8 bases outside the gene matches. The CDR3 spells CASSSWVQGAEAFF. Written as DNA, the CDR3 is TGTGCCAGCAGCTCGTGGGTGCAGGGGGCTGAAGCTTTCTTT. The full variable domain, in which reference TRBV7-9 and TRBJ1-1 provide the parts outside the CDR3, is DTGVSQNPRHKITKRGQNVTFRCDPISEHNRLYWYRQTLGQGPEFLTYFQNEAQLEKSRLLSDRFSAERPKGSFSTLEIQRTEQGDSAMYLCASSSWVQGAEAFFGQGTRLTVV.

The chain recombines TRBV9 with TRBJ2-3, with 7 bases aligning to TRBD2. V was pared by 2 bases and J by 2 bases, with 11 bases of the junction left unmatched. This CDR3 contains 17 residues. Germline V gives CDR1 SGDLS, CDR2 YYNGEE. The CDR3 spells CASSVHSGTKVTDTQYF. CDR3 bases: TGTGCCAGCAGCGTCCATTCCGGGACTAAAGTCACAGATACGCAGTATTTT.

This clonotype was detected ten times or more. This sequence joins TRBV5-5 and TRBJ2-7; 11 bases align to TRBD2. CDR1 is SGHKS, CDR2 YYEKEE, per germline (reference sequence). V was clipped by 0 bases and J by 4 bases; unmatched bases: 6. The CDR3 sequence is 16 residues long. The CDR3 loop is CASSLAPSGRTYEQYF. Written as DNA, the CDR3 is TGTGCCAGCAGCTTGGCCCCTAGCGGGAGGACGTACGAGCAGTACTTC.

V usage is TRBV7-2 and J usage is TRBJ2-3; D is ambiguous. CDR1 is SGHTA, CDR2 FQGNSA, per germline. The CDR3 consists of 13 residues. V gave up 3 bases and J gave up 4 bases, with 8 bases separating them. This CDR3 reads CASSFLSADTQYF. In nucleotides, the CDR3 is TGTGCCAGCAGCTTTTTATCCGCAGATACGCAGTATTTT.

In its sample, this clonotype was seen many times. The V call is TRBV15, the J call TRBJ1-1; D gene unclear. Trimming removed 1 base at V and 1 base at J, with 16 bases between. Germline CDR1 reads LNHNV; CDR2 reads YYDKDF (reference sequence). The CDR3 is 17 residues long. The CDR3 bases are TGTGCCACCAGCAGAGTTCGGGTTGGGTATCCGAACACTGAAGCTTTCTTT. It encodes CATSRVRVGYPNTEAFF.

The V call is TRBV7-6, the J call TRBJ2-7; perhaps D is TRBD1 or TRBD2 (5 bases each). Germline CDR1 is SGHVS and CDR2 is FNYEAQ. The CDR3 has 14 amino acids. V lost 0 bases and J 5 bases, leaving 11 bases between the germline ends. The CDR3 spells CASSLASQGDEQYF. CDR3 sequence (DNA): TGTGCCAGCAGCTTAGCCAGCCAGGGAGACGAGCAGTACTTC.

This clonotype came up a few times. This chain connects TRBV21-1 to TRBJ2-7; the table assigns TRBD1, which was not confirmed against the DNA. TRBV21-1 is recorded as a pseudogene. The CDR3 is 14 amino acids. Here the CDR3 reads CASSAGASSYEQYF. The CDR3 DNA is TGTGCCAGCAGTGCGGGGGCGAGCTCCTACGAGCAGTACTTC.

The genes are TRBV4-3 and TRBJ2-7; D unclear. CDR3 size: 13 residues. CDR1 is LGHNA, CDR2 YSLEER, per germline. The ends were cut back, 1 base at V and 7 bases at J, with 11 bases in the middle. The CDR3 nucleotides are TGCGCCAGCAGCCAAGTCTCCGCCGGAGAGCAGTACTTC. This gives the protein CASSQVSAGEQYF.

In nucleotides, the CDR3 is TGCGCCAGCAGCCAAGGCCCCCTGGGACAGAACTATGGCTACACCTTC. This sequence encodes CASSQGPLGQNYGYTF. V gene TRBV4-1 combines with J gene TRBJ1-2, with TRBD1 matching over 7 bases. This CDR3 spans 16 amino acids. After removal of 1 base from V and 2 bases from J, the junction contained 7 bases not matched to a gene. Germline CDR1 reads MGHRA; CDR2 reads YSYEKL.

This rearrangement joins TRBV7-2 to TRBJ1-2, with a possible D match to TRBD1 (6 bases). V lost 0 bases to trimming and J lost 4 bases, with 9 bases between them. Germline V lookup: CDR1 SGHTA, CDR2 FQGNSA. The CDR3 runs to 14 residues. The CDR3 nucleotides are TGTGCCAGCAGCTTAGCCGGGACACCCTATGGCTACACCTTC. Translation: CASSLAGTPYGYTF.

The sample holds many counts of this clonotype. The J gene is TRBJ1-1, the V gene TRBV5-1, with D possibly being TRBD1 (5 bases). Deletions cut 4 bases from V and 1 base from J, with 17 bases between. The CDR3 covers 16 residues. From germline, CDR1 is SGHRS and CDR2 YFSETQ. The CDR3 sequence: CASSLGQRTPNTEAFF. CDR3 coding DNA: TGCGCCAGCAGCCTCGGACAAAGGACACCGAACACTGAAGCTTTCTTT.

This sequence joins TRBV7-2 and TRBJ2-7, with D uncertain. V was pared by 4 bases and J by 2 bases, with 12 bases between. The CDR3 runs 14 residues. The germline V gene has CDR1 SGHTA and CDR2 FQGNSA. CDR3 loop: CASSSLDRAYEQYF. The CDR3 bases are TGTGCCAGCAGCTCCCTGGACCGAGCCTACGAGCAGTACTTC.

The chain couples TRBV13 to TRBJ2-7; TRBD1 matches at 7 bases. The CDR3 is 14 residues long. V lost 6 bases and J lost 2; bases outside the gene matches: 7. Germline loops: CDR1 PRHDT, CDR2 FYEKMQ (reference sequence). For the CDR3, the DNA is TGTGCCAGCAGTCGAACAGGGGAGACCTACGAGCAGTACTTC. This gives the protein CASSRTGETYEQYF.

This rearrangement joins TRBV28 to TRBJ2-7; D may correspond to TRBD1 or TRBD2 (5 bases each). The CDR3 has 15 residues. Germline-derived CDR1 and CDR2 are MDHEN and SYDVKM. V dropped 4 bases and J dropped 1 base, with 14 bases sitting between them. The CDR3 sequence: CASSSYRDPSYEQYF. DNA for the CDR3: TGTGCCAGCAGTTCCTACCGGGACCCATCCTACGAGCAGTACTTC. Based on the CDR3 plus reference TRBV28 and TRBJ2-7, the full variable domain is DVKVTQSSRYLVKRTGEKVFLECVQDMDHENMFWYRQDPGLGLRLIYFSYDVKMKEKGDIPEGYSVSREKKERFSLILESASTNQTSMYLCASSSYRDPSYEQYFGPGTRLTVT.